The rows below give T cell receptor beta chains drawn from one sample of a study of blood T cell repertoires in COVID-19. TCRdb's copy holds only in-frame clones and misses some; the assay was immunoSEQ multiplex PCR. Of more than 85,000 clones in the sample, around 85% were seen once. Sequencing input: peripheral blood. The origin of the receptors is an elderly man with active or convalescent COVID-19. CDR3s include the opening cysteine and the closing phenylalanine or tryptophan. A D gene is named only where the DNA matches it firmly. A clone size is listed for some rows: how often the clone was seen (once, few, many), or a class if it is expanded.

d_gene: TRBD1
abundance: NA
v_gene: TRBV27
j_gene: TRBJ1-1
CDR3nt: TGTGCCAGCAGTATACAGGGGATGGGGGAACCTGAAGCTTTCTTT
CDR3aa: CASSIQGMGEPEAFF

d_gene: NA
abundance: once
v_gene: TRBV10-3
j_gene: TRBJ2-5
CDR3nt: TGTGCCATCAGTGAGTCACCCAGGGAATCAGAGACCCAGTACTTC
CDR3aa: CAISESPRESETQYF

d_gene: NA
abundance: NA
v_gene: TRBV4-1
j_gene: TRBJ1-5
CDR3nt: TGCGCCAGCAGCCAAGGAGGAGTGCAGCCCCAGCATTTT
CDR3aa: CASSQGGVQPQHF

d_gene: TRBD1
abundance: few
v_gene: TRBV7-6
j_gene: TRBJ1-1
CDR3nt: TGTGCCAGCAGCTTAAGGGGGCCGAACACTGAAGCTTTCTTT
CDR3aa: CASSLRGPNTEAFF

d_gene: TRBD1
abundance: NA
v_gene: TRBV30
j_gene: TRBJ2-7
CDR3nt: TGTGCCTGGCGAAGGGGACAGGGGGCTCGGGAGCAGTACTTC
CDR3aa: CAWRRGQGAREQYF

d_gene: TRBD2
abundance: NA
v_gene: TRBV27
j_gene: TRBJ2-3
CDR3nt: TGTGCCAGTAGGCGCGGACTAGCGGGGTCAGATACGCAGTATTTT
CDR3aa: CASRRGLAGSDTQYF

d_gene: TRBD1
abundance: NA
v_gene: TRBV6-4
j_gene: TRBJ2-2
CDR3nt: TGTGCCAGCGCCGAACGGAGAGGGGGCGCGAACACCGGGGAGCTGTTTTTT
CDR3aa: CASAERRGGANTGELFF

d_gene: TRBD1
abundance: NA
v_gene: TRBV28
j_gene: TRBJ1-2
CDR3nt: TGTGCCAGTACGACAGGGGGGCATAACTATGGCTACACCTTC
CDR3aa: CASTTGGHNYGYTF

d_gene: NA
abundance: NA
v_gene: TRBV7-2
j_gene: TRBJ2-1
CDR3nt: TGTGCCAGCAGCTTAGGACTGGGGGCCGGTGAGCAGTTCTTC
CDR3aa: CASSLGLGAGEQFF

d_gene: NA
abundance: NA
v_gene: TRBV7-2
j_gene: TRBJ1-4
CDR3nt: TGTGCCAGCAGCTTTCAGGGGCTAGCTAATGAAAAACTGTTTTTT
CDR3aa: CASSFQGLANEKLFF

d_gene: NA
abundance: NA
v_gene: TRBV5-4
j_gene: TRBJ2-3
CDR3nt: TGTGCCAGCAGCCCGGCGGGCAGGGGAAGCACAGATACGCAGTATTTT
CDR3aa: CASSPAGRGSTDTQYF

d_gene: NA
abundance: many
v_gene: TRBV14
j_gene: TRBJ2-7
CDR3nt: TGTGCCAGCAGCGTGGGACAAGCCTACGAGCAGTACTTC
CDR3aa: CASSVGQAYEQYF

d_gene: NA
abundance: NA
v_gene: TRBV19
j_gene: TRBJ1-3
CDR3nt: TGTGCCAGTGGACAGCTTGCTGGAAACACCATATATTTT
CDR3aa: CASGQLAGNTIYF

d_gene: NA
abundance: NA
v_gene: TRBV15
j_gene: TRBJ2-7
CDR3nt: TGTGCCACCAGCAGAGATATTTTCCCAGGGGCCGAATACGAGCAGTACTTC
CDR3aa: CATSRDIFPGAEYEQYF

d_gene: TRBD2
abundance: NA
v_gene: TRBV11-2
j_gene: TRBJ2-3
CDR3nt: TGTGCCAGCAGCTTATCCCGGACTAGCGGCTTCACAGATACGCAGTATTTT
CDR3aa: CASSLSRTSGFTDTQYF

d_gene: NA
abundance: NA
v_gene: TRBV13
j_gene: TRBJ2-2
CDR3nt: TGTGCCAGCAGCTCCGGGAGCGGGGAGCTGTTTTTT
CDR3aa: CASSSGSGELFF

d_gene: NA
abundance: NA
v_gene: TRBV6-6
j_gene: TRBJ1-6
CDR3nt: TGTGCCAGCAGTCGATCGGGGAGAAATTCACCCCTCCACTTT
CDR3aa: CASSRSGRNSPLHF

d_gene: TRBD1
abundance: NA
v_gene: TRBV2
j_gene: TRBJ1-5
CDR3nt: TGTGCCAGCAGTGCCACCGGGACAGGGCGATATCAGCCCCAGCATTTT
CDR3aa: CASSATGTGRYQPQHF

d_gene: TRBD2
abundance: NA
v_gene: TRBV5-4
j_gene: TRBJ2-5
CDR3nt: TGTGCCAGCAGCTTGGCGACTAGCGGGGGAGAGACCCAGTACTTC
CDR3aa: CASSLATSGGETQYF

d_gene: NA
abundance: NA
v_gene: TRBV5-6
j_gene: TRBJ2-7
CDR3nt: TGTGCCAGCAGCTCAGCCGGGTCCATGATGGGGCAGTACTTC
CDR3aa: CASSSAGSMMGQYF

d_gene: NA
abundance: NA
v_gene: TRBV12-3/TRBV12-4
j_gene: TRBJ1-1
CDR3nt: TGTGCCGGCAACTTAAGGGGAATTGGTGAAGCTTTCTTT
CDR3aa: CAGNLRGIGEAFF

d_gene: NA
abundance: NA
v_gene: TRBV7-9
j_gene: TRBJ1-3
CDR3nt: TGTGCCAGCAGCTTGCAGGGAGGGTTTGGAAACACCATATATTTT
CDR3aa: CASSLQGGFGNTIYF

d_gene: TRBD1
abundance: NA
v_gene: TRBV28
j_gene: TRBJ2-3
CDR3nt: TGTGCCAGCTCAACAGGGGCAGATACGCAGTATTTT
CDR3aa: CASSTGADTQYF

d_gene: TRBD1
abundance: NA
v_gene: TRBV6-5
j_gene: TRBJ2-7
CDR3nt: TGTGCCAGCAGTTACTCGAGGGGGCTGGGCGAGCAGTACTTC
CDR3aa: CASSYSRGLGEQYF

d_gene: NA
abundance: few
v_gene: TRBV4-1
j_gene: TRBJ1-1
CDR3nt: TGCGCCAGCAGCCATTTCCAGGCTAACACTGAAGCTTTCTTT
CDR3aa: CASSHFQANTEAFF

d_gene: NA
abundance: NA
v_gene: TRBV7-2
j_gene: TRBJ1-3
CDR3nt: TGTGCCAGCAGCTGGGTGGGAGCAAGCTCTGGAAACACCATATATTTT
CDR3aa: CASSWVGASSGNTIYF

d_gene: NA
abundance: NA
v_gene: TRBV10-2
j_gene: TRBJ1-1
CDR3nt: TGCGCCAGCTGGGGGGTGAACACTGAAGCTTTCTTT
CDR3aa: CASWGVNTEAFF

d_gene: NA
abundance: NA
v_gene: TRBV28
j_gene: TRBJ1-5
CDR3nt: TGTGCCAGCAGCGAGAGAGCGCCCCAGCATTTT
CDR3aa: CASSERAPQHF

d_gene: TRBD1
abundance: NA
v_gene: TRBV28
j_gene: TRBJ2-4
CDR3nt: TGTGCCATCCCTTTTATTGGGACAGGGTCGTCGGCCAAAAACATTCAGTACTTC
CDR3aa: CAIPFIGTGSSAKNIQYF

d_gene: TRBD2
abundance: NA
v_gene: TRBV7-9
j_gene: TRBJ2-1
CDR3nt: TGTGCCAGCAGCTCAGGACTAGCGGGGACATACAATGAGCAGTTCTTC
CDR3aa: CASSSGLAGTYNEQFF

d_gene: NA
abundance: NA
v_gene: TRBV10-3
j_gene: TRBJ1-4
CDR3nt: TGTGCCATCAGTGAGGGGGCGAGGGAAAAACTGTTTTTT
CDR3aa: CAISEGAREKLFF

d_gene: NA
abundance: NA
v_gene: TRBV6-5
j_gene: TRBJ1-1
CDR3nt: TGTGCCAGCAGTTACGGATCGGGACTGACAAACACTGAAGCTTTCTTT
CDR3aa: CASSYGSGLTNTEAFF

d_gene: TRBD1
abundance: NA
v_gene: TRBV7-9
j_gene: TRBJ2-7
CDR3nt: TGTGCCAGCAGCCCCGGGACAGCCAGCTCCTACGAGCAGTACTTC
CDR3aa: CASSPGTASSYEQYF

d_gene: NA
abundance: few
v_gene: TRBV5-1
j_gene: TRBJ1-2
CDR3nt: TGCGCCAGCAGCCCCACCGGGGGGGGGAACTATGGCTACACCTTC
CDR3aa: CASSPTGGGNYGYTF

d_gene: NA
abundance: NA
v_gene: TRBV6-5
j_gene: TRBJ2-2
CDR3nt: TGTGCCAGCAGCAAATTGGACAGCCCCACCGGGGAGCTGTTTTTT
CDR3aa: CASSKLDSPTGELFF

d_gene: NA
abundance: NA
v_gene: TRBV7-2
j_gene: TRBJ2-7
CDR3nt: TGTGCCAGCAGCTTAGAAATGGGGGGTTACTCCTACGAGCAGTACTTC
CDR3aa: CASSLEMGGYSYEQYF

d_gene: NA
abundance: NA
v_gene: TRBV2
j_gene: TRBJ1-5
CDR3nt: TGTGCCAGCAGTGCAATTAAGGGGCCGGGGCCCCAGCATTTT
CDR3aa: CASSAIKGPGPQHF

d_gene: TRBD1
abundance: NA
v_gene: TRBV27
j_gene: TRBJ2-7
CDR3nt: TGTGCCAGCAGTTCGTCCGGGACAGTCCTCTACGAGCAGTACTTC
CDR3aa: CASSSSGTVLYEQYF

d_gene: NA
abundance: NA
v_gene: TRBV7-2
j_gene: TRBJ1-3
CDR3nt: TGTGCCAGCAGCTTACCCCCTACGGCTGGAAACACCATATATTTT
CDR3aa: CASSLPPTAGNTIYF

d_gene: TRBD1
abundance: NA
v_gene: TRBV9
j_gene: TRBJ1-2
CDR3nt: TGTGCCAGCAGGGGGGACAGGGCCGTGGACTATGGCTACACCTTC
CDR3aa: CASRGDRAVDYGYTF

d_gene: NA
abundance: NA
v_gene: TRBV15
j_gene: TRBJ2-1
CDR3nt: TGTGCCACCAGCAGAGATACGGCACAGGGAACCTACAATGAGCAGTTCTTC
CDR3aa: CATSRDTAQGTYNEQFF

d_gene: NA
abundance: NA
v_gene: TRBV7-6
j_gene: TRBJ2-2
CDR3nt: TGTGCCAGCAGCCCAAGGGAGACCGGGGAGCTGTTTTTT
CDR3aa: CASSPRETGELFF

d_gene: NA
abundance: NA
v_gene: TRBV5-1
j_gene: TRBJ2-6
CDR3nt: TGCGCCAGCAGCTTGACAGGGCTCGGGGCCAACGTCCTGACTTTC
CDR3aa: CASSLTGLGANVLTF

d_gene: NA
abundance: few
v_gene: TRBV5-4
j_gene: TRBJ2-7
CDR3nt: TGTGCCAGCAGCCCCCCGGAGGGGAACGAGCAGTACTTC
CDR3aa: CASSPPEGNEQYF

d_gene: TRBD1
abundance: NA
v_gene: TRBV29-1
j_gene: TRBJ1-1
CDR3nt: TGCAGCGTGAATACAGGGGGCCCCACTGAAGCTTTCTTT
CDR3aa: CSVNTGGPTEAFF

d_gene: NA
abundance: few
v_gene: TRBV30
j_gene: TRBJ2-1
CDR3nt: TGTGCCTGGAGACGCCTCCGGGGGACCTACAATGAGCAGTTCTTC
CDR3aa: CAWRRLRGTYNEQFF

d_gene: NA
abundance: NA
v_gene: TRBV5-4
j_gene: TRBJ2-5
CDR3nt: TGTGCCAGCAGCCCGGGCGGGACAGACCGGGGGACCCAGTACTTC
CDR3aa: CASSPGGTDRGTQYF

d_gene: NA
abundance: NA
v_gene: TRBV7-2
j_gene: TRBJ1-2
CDR3nt: TGTGCCAGCAGCCCCGAGGTAGCAGGAGGCTATGGCTACACCTTC
CDR3aa: CASSPEVAGGYGYTF

d_gene: TRBD1
abundance: NA
v_gene: TRBV5-6
j_gene: TRBJ2-1
CDR3nt: TGTGCCAGCAGCTTGGGGACAGGAGAGGGCGAGCAGTTCTTC
CDR3aa: CASSLGTGEGEQFF

d_gene: NA
abundance: NA
v_gene: TRBV18
j_gene: TRBJ1-6
CDR3nt: TGTGCCAGCTCACCAGGGGGCGATTCACCCCTCCACTTT
CDR3aa: CASSPGGDSPLHF

d_gene: NA
abundance: NA
v_gene: TRBV7-8
j_gene: TRBJ1-4
CDR3nt: TGTGCCAGCAGCCCCCCCTACAGAGAAAAACTGTTTTTT
CDR3aa: CASSPPYREKLFF

d_gene: NA
abundance: NA
v_gene: TRBV7-2
j_gene: TRBJ2-5
CDR3nt: TGTGCCAGCAGCTTAACCGGGGGACTGCAAGAGACCCAGTACTTC
CDR3aa: CASSLTGGLQETQYF

d_gene: TRBD1
abundance: NA
v_gene: TRBV2
j_gene: TRBJ1-6
CDR3nt: TGTGCCAGCAGGCTTGCAACAGGGGGGAATTCACCCCTCCACTTT
CDR3aa: CASRLATGGNSPLHF

d_gene: NA
abundance: few
v_gene: TRBV20-1
j_gene: TRBJ1-1
CDR3nt: TGCAGTGCCAGGGGTCGTCCTGAAGCTTTCTTT
CDR3aa: CSARGRPEAFF

d_gene: NA
abundance: NA
v_gene: TRBV7-3
j_gene: TRBJ1-6
CDR3nt: TGTGCCAGCAGCTTAACGGGAGGGAGCTCCTATAATTCACCCCTCCACTTT
CDR3aa: CASSLTGGSSYNSPLHF

d_gene: NA
abundance: NA
v_gene: TRBV19
j_gene: TRBJ2-5
CDR3nt: TGTGCCAGTAGTATCAGTCGGGGATTGAGGGAGACCCAGTACTTC
CDR3aa: CASSISRGLRETQYF

d_gene: NA
abundance: NA
v_gene: TRBV6-1
j_gene: TRBJ2-4
CDR3nt: TGTGCCAGCAGTGAAGGCGCCTTAACATGGAGCAAAAACATTCAGTACTTC
CDR3aa: CASSEGALTWSKNIQYF

d_gene: NA
abundance: NA
v_gene: TRBV21-1
j_gene: TRBJ1-5
CDR3nt: TGTGCCAGCAGCAAAGCTTTGTATCGGCACGGGGGGATCAATCAGCCCCAGCATTTT
CDR3aa: CASSKALYRHGGINQPQHF

d_gene: NA
abundance: NA
v_gene: TRBV12-5
j_gene: TRBJ1-5
CDR3nt: TGTGCTAGTGGTTTTGCACACCAGGAATGGGCACGAAATCAGCCCCAGCATTTT
CDR3aa: CASGFAHQEWARNQPQHF

d_gene: TRBD1
abundance: NA
v_gene: TRBV14
j_gene: TRBJ1-2
CDR3nt: TGTGCCAGCAGCCAAGACCGGACAGGGACCTATGGCTACACCTTC
CDR3aa: CASSQDRTGTYGYTF